The clone carrying this T cell receptor beta chain has ten or more counts. What it recognizes is unknown. The size of this beta chain means little, since it is a stray read in a library made for alpha chains. Every individual TCR cDNA molecule carried its own unique molecular identifier, which allowed correction of PCR and sequencing errors. TCRdb passed the 5' RACE reads through MiXCR, listing each CDR3 protein once. Here the sample spans roughly 16,000 distinct CDR3 sequences, 6.2% being singletons. Regarding time point: sample taken at primary tumor resection. Extraction of whole RNA from tumor, nontumor lung or frozen PBMC preceded unsorted sequencing. The data derive from a study of spatial heterogeneity in lung cancer. At the level of the study: Combinations of a unique TCR and a UMI were tallied in raw reads, and on average each appeared more than ten times.

Trimming cost V 4 bases and J 10 bases, with 18 bases left between them. This CDR3 is built from 14 residues. Per germline, CDR1 SGHRS and CDR2 YFSETQ. Regarding the study as a whole: For expanded intratumoral alpha and beta TCRs, counts tracked tumor mutation counts.

The origin of this receptor is a male donor with early-stage non-small cell lung cancer. V gene TRBV5-1 combines with J gene TRBJ2-1, with D possibly matching TRBD2 (7 bases). Sample: lung tumor tissue, taken at surgery. This chain's CDR3 is CASSGGPAREEQFF. CDR3 DNA sequence: TGCGCCAGCAGCGGGGGGCCGGCGCGGGAGGAGCAGTTCTTC.